These 6 T cell receptor beta chains originate from one sample sequenced in a study of OX40 agonist ivuxolimab in advanced cancers. Library preparation was by the immunoSEQ multiplex PCR assay. In TCRdb, the immuneACCESS table is reduced to in-frame sequences with V and J assigned. These tables do not hold every clone; where another copy was compared, an unresolved V gene accounts for under half, and the others remain unexplained. This sample lists about 70,000 clones; 80% to 90% were detected once. The top ten hold approximately 2.5% of the sample. Specimen: CD4+ or CD8+ T cells sorted from blood, collected in a trial of the OX40 agonist ivuxolimab. The source is an adult with an advanced solid tumor such as melanoma, head and neck, liver or kidney cancer.

Of note for this clone: A read error may produce the germline difference seen at one junction end. The sample has other DNA sequences that encode this CDR3 too. V gene TRBV11-2 combines with J gene TRBJ2-7; 7 nucleotides line up with TRBD2. This CDR3 is built from 15 residues. The germline CDR1 and CDR2 sequences are SGHAT and FQNNGV. CDR3 in DNA: TGCGCCAGCAGCCCGCGGGCGGGAGTCATCTACGAGCAGTACTTC. Translation gives CASSPRAGVIYEQYF. Supplemented by reference TRBV11-2 and TRBJ2-7, the full variable domain reads EAGVAQSPRYKIIEKRQSVAFWCNPISGHATLYWYQQILGQGPKLLIQFQNNGVVDDSQLPKDRFSAERLKGVDSTLKIQPAKLEDSAVYLCASSPRAGVIYEQYFGPGTRLTVT.

V usage is TRBV27 and J usage is TRBJ2-5; D is perhaps TRBD1 (6 bases). The J call may be incorrect, as the DNA end agrees better with TRBJ2-7. The CDR3 contains 15 residues. CDR1 and CDR2 from the germline V gene are MNHEY and SMNVEV (reference sequence). The CDR3 sequence is CASTRAKGQTYEQYF. DNA of the CDR3: TGTGCCAGCACCCGCGCAAAAGGACAGACCTACGAGCAGTACTTC.

The V call is TRBV2, the J call TRBJ2-2; 11 bases are a match to TRBD2. The germline CDR1 and CDR2 sequences are SNHLY and FYNNEI. This CDR3 has 19 amino acids. V shed 1 base, J shed 3 bases, and the junction held 10 bases outside the gene matches. This chain's CDR3 is CASSEVRFASGRHTGELFF. The CDR3 DNA sequence: TGTGCCAGCAGTGAAGTTCGGTTCGCTAGCGGGAGGCACACCGGGGAGCTGTTTTTT.

V gene TRBV27 combines with J gene TRBJ2-1; D is unclear. This CDR3 spans 15 amino acids. V shed 0 bases and J shed 4 bases, with 10 bases lying between them. CDR1 MNHEY and CDR2 SMNVEV come from the germline V gene (reference sequence). CDR3 sequence: CASSLSYQKYNEQFF. The CDR3 coding sequence is TGTGCCAGCAGTTTATCGTACCAAAAATACAATGAGCAGTTCTTC.

The chain links TRBV2 to TRBJ1-1, with a possible D match to TRBD1 (6 bases). Per germline, CDR1 SNHLY and CDR2 FYNNEI. The germline V and J ends were trimmed by 6 bases and 1 base, with 12 bases remaining between them. This CDR3 spans 14 amino acids. The CDR3 coding sequence is TGTGCCAGCAGCAAGGGGGAAGCGAACACTGAAGCTTTCTTT. It encodes CASSKGEANTEAFF.

The chain couples TRBV2 to TRBJ2-1; D remains unclear. V was cut by 3 bases and J by 6 bases, with 15 bases left in between. The germline V gene encodes CDR1 SNHLY and CDR2 FYNNEI. This CDR3 spans 15 amino acids. This chain's CDR3 is CASSDGPTGRNEQFF. CDR3 in DNA: TGTGCCAGCAGTGACGGTCCGACGGGTCGCAATGAGCAGTTCTTC.